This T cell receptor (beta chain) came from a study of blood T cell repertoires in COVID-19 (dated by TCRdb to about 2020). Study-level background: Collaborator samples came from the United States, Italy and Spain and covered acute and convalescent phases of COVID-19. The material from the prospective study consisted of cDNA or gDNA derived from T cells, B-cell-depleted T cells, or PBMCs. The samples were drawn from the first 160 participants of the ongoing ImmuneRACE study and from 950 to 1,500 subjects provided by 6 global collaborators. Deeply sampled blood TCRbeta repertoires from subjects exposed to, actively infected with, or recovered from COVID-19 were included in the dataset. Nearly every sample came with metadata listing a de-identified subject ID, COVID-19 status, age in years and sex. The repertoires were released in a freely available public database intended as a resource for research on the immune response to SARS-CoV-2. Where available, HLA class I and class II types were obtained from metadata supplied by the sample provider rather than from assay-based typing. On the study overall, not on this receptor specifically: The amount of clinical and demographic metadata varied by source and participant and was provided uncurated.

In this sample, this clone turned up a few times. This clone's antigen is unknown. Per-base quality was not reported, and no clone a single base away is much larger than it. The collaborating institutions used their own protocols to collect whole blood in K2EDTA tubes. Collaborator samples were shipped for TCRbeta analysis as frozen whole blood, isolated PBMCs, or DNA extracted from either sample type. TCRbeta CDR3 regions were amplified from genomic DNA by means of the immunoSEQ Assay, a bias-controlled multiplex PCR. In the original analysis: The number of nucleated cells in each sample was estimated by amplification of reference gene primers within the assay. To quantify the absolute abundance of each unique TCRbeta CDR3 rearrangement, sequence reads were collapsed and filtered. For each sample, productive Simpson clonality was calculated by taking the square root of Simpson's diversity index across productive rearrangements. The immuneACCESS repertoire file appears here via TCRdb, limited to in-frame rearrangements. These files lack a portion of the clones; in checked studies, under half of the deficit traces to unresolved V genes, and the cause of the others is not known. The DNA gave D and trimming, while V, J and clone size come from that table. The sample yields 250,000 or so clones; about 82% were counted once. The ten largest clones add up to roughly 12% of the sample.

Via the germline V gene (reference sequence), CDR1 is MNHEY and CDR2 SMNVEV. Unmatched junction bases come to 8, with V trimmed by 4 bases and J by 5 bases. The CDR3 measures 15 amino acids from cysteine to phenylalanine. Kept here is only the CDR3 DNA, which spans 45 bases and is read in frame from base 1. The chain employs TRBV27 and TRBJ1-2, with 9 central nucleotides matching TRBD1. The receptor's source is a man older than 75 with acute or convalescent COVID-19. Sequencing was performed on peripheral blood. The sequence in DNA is TGTGCCAGCAGTTCCTACAGGGGGCTGGATTATGGCTACACCTTC. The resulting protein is CASSSYRGLDYGYTF.